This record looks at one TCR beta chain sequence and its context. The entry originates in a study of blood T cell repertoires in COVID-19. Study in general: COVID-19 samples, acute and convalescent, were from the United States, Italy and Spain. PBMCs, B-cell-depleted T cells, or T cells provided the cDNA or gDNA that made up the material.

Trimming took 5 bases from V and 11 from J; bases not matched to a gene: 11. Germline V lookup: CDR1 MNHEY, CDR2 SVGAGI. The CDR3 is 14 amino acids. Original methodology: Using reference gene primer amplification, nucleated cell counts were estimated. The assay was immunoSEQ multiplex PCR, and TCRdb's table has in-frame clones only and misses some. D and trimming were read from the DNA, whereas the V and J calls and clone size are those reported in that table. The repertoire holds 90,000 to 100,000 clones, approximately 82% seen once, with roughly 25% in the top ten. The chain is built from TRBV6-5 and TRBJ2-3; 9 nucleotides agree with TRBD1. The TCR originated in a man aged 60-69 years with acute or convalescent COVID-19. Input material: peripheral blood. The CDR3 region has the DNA TGTGCCAGCAGTACCCATTTCACAGGGGGCAAGCAGTATTTT. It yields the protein CASSTHFTGGKQYF.